This paragraph covers one T cell receptor (beta chain) sequence. The entry originates in a study of T cell repertoires in cytomegalovirus infection. The CDR3 contains 14 residues. With 3 bases removed from V and 2 bases from J, the gap between germline ends came to 8 bases. Germline CDR1 and CDR2: SNHLY and FYNNEI. A single record per CDR3 protein comes from TCRdb applying MiXCR to the reads. This table has some 130,000 distinct CDR3 sequences, 7.5% to 9% appearing once. Material for sequencing was PBMCs. The chain uses TRBV2 and TRBJ1-3; D unclear. The clonotype originates from a human donor in good health (CMV status not recorded). Some clones in this sample may be carry-over from other donors' samples. For the CDR3, the DNA is TGTGCCAGCAGTGAGGCAGGAACTGGAAACACCATATATTTT. Translated, it gives CASSEAGTGNTIYF. Looking up the rest from reference TRBV2 and TRBJ1-3 gives the full variable domain: EPEVTQTPSHQVTQMGQEVILRCVPISNHLYFYWYRQILGQKVEFLVSFYNNEISEKSEIFDDQFSVERPDGSNFTLKIRSTKLEDSAMYFCASSEAGTGNTIYFGEGSWLTVV.